This T cell receptor (beta chain) was documented in a study of T cells in Graves' hyperthyroidism and ophthalmopathy. Investigators excluded patients with uncontrolled infection, other autoimmune disease, pregnancy or lactation. This clonotype was seen only a few times. What it binds is unknown. This CDR3 has 14 residues. Per the germline V gene, CDR1 is LNHNV and CDR2 is YYDKDF (reference sequence). V lost 1 base and J 4 bases, leaving 11 bases between the germline ends. Overall study findings and caveats: In blood, most of the thyroid clonotypes expanded above 0.001 were also present.

Amplified TCR beta CDR3 regions came from RNA transcripts. First-round RT-PCR with HTBI primers amplified the TCR CDR3 region. TCRdb re-analysed the multiplex PCR reads in MiXCR, keeping a single row per CDR3 protein. This table holds fewer than 600,000 distinct CDR3 sequences, roughly 15% found once. Material: blood. The chain recombines TRBV15 with TRBJ2-7, with D perhaps TRBD1 (5 bases). The sequence was collected from a woman in her 40s with Graves' hyperthyroidism. The CDR3 DNA reads as TGTGCCACCAGCAGAGTAGGGGTGGGTTACGAGCAGTACTTC. This translates into CATSRVGVGYEQYF.